Below, one T cell receptor (beta chain) is given with its context. Its antigen is not identified. Primers included in the PCR were 60 Vbeta and 13 Jbeta primers. The assay was immunoSEQ multiplex PCR, and TCRdb's table has in-frame clones only and misses some. The sample shows about 82,000 clones, approximately 80% of them seen only once. The entry originates in a study of cytomegalovirus exposure and HLA in healthy donors. Study overall: In a previous analysis, 95 million to 130 million unique TCR beta sequences were found from 150 million to 200 million T cells.

This CDR3 region has 14 residues. Trimming removed 1 base from V and 4 bases from J, with 10 bases in between. In germline, CDR1 is SGHTA, CDR2 FQGNSA. Findings and caveats of the study: Later work associated roughly 17,000 TCR beta sequences with HLA alleles at 0.05 false discovery rate. For most TCR beta V segments, an earlier analysis put the productive rate at about 90% or about 30% of the time.

The sequenced sample consisted of PBMCs. The TCR was taken from a human donor in good health. The chain carries TRBV7-2 and TRBJ1-2, with D perhaps matching TRBD1 (5 bases). CDR3 residues: CASSLGYDSYGYTF. CDR3 sequence (DNA): TGTGCCAGCAGCTTAGGATACGACAGCTATGGCTACACCTTC.